This T cell receptor beta chain emerged from a study of cytomegalovirus exposure and HLA in healthy donors. The CDR3 length is 14 residues. Germline loops: CDR1 KGHSH, CDR2 LQKENI. The ends were cut back, 6 bases at V and 5 bases at J, with 16 bases in the middle. The study, taken as a whole, reports: Analysis was carried out at a later point, and it linked a missense DCLRE1C variant to TCR beta V- and J-gene trimming. As confirmed in vitro, three CMV-associated chains were specific for CMV antigens.

PCR was performed using 60 Vbeta and 13 Jbeta primers. Produced via immunoSEQ multiplex PCR; TCRdb's table is partial and in-frame only. The sample contains about 190,000 clones, more than 80% of which appear only once. On this clone: Its antigen is not identified.

This TCR was sampled from a woman aged 45-65 years in good health and CMV-seropositive. The sample taken for sequencing was PBMCs. The V and J genes are TRBV18 and TRBJ1-1; unclear D gene. The DNA for the CDR3 is TGTGCCAGCTCTCCGACGCGGGTTGAAACTGAAGCTTTCTTT. It translates to CASSPTRVETEAFF.